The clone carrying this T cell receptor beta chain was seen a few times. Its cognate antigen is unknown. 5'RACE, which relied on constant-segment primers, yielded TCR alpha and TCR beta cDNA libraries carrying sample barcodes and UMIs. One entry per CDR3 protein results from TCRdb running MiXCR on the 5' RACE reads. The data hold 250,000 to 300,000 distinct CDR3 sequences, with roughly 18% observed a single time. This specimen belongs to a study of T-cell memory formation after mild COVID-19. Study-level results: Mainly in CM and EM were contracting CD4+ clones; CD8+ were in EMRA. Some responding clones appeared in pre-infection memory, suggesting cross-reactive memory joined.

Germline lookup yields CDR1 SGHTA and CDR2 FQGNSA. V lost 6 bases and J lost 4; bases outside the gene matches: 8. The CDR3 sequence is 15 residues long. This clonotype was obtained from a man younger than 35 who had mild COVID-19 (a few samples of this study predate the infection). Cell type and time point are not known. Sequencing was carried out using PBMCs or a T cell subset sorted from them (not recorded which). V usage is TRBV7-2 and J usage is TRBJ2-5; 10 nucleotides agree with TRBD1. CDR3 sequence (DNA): TGTGCCAGCAGGATCCGGGACAGGGGTGGAGAGACCCAGTACTTC. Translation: CASRIRDRGGETQYF.